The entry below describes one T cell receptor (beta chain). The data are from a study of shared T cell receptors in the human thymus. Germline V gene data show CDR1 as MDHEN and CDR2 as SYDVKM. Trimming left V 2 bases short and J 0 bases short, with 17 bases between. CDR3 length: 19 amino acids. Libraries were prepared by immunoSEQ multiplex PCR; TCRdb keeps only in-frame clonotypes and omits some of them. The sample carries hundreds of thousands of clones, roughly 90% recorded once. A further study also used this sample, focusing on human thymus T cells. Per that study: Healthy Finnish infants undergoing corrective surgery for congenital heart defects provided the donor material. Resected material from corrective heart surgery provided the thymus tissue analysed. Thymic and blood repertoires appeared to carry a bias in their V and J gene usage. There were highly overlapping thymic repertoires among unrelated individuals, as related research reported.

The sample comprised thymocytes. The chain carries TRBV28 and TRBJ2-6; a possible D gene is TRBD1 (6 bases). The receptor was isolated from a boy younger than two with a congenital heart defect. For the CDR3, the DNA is TGTGCCAGCAGTTTAGGCCTCCGGGACACTGGCTCTGGGGCCAACGTCCTGACTTTC. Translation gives CASSLGLRDTGSGANVLTF.